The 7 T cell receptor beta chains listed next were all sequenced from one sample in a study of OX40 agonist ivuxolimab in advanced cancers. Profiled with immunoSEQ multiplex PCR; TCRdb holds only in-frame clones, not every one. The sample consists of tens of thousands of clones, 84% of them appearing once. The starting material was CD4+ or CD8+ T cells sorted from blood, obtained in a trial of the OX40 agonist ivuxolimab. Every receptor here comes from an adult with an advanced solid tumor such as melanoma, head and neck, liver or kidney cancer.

CDR3: CASSLGADRVTNIQYF. The DNA for the CDR3 is TGTGCCAGCAGTCTTGGCGCGGACAGGGTTACGAACATTCAGTACTTC. The chain links TRBV27 to TRBJ2-4; 8 nucleotides line up with TRBD1. V shed 5 bases and J 7 bases; nucleotides not matched to a gene: 13. This CDR3 contains 16 residues. In germline, CDR1 is MNHEY, CDR2 SMNVEV (reference sequence).

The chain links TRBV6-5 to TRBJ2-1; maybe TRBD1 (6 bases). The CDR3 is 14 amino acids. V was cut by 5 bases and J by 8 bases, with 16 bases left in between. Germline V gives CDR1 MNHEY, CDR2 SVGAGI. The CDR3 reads CASSPSGQSDEQFF. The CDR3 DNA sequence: TGTGCCAGCAGTCCGTCGGGACAATCTGATGAGCAGTTCTTC.

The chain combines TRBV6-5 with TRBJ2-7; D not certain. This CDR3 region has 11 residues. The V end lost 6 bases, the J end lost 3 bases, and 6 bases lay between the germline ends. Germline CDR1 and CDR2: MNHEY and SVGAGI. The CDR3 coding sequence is TGTGCCAGCAGCCCCGACTACGAGCAGTACTTC. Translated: CASSPDYEQYF.

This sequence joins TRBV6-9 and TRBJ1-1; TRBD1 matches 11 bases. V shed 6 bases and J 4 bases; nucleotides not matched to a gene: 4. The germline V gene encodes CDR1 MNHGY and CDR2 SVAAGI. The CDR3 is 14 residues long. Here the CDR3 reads CASSRTGGGTEAFF. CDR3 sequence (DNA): TGTGCCAGCAGCCGGACAGGGGGCGGCACTGAAGCTTTCTTT.

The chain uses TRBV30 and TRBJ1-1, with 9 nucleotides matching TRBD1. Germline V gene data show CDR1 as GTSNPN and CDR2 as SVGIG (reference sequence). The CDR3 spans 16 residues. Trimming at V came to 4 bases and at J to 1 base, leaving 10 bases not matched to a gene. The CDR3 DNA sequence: TGTGCCTGGATACCGGGACAGGGCCACCCGAACACTGAAGCTTTCTTT. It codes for CAWIPGQGHPNTEAFF.

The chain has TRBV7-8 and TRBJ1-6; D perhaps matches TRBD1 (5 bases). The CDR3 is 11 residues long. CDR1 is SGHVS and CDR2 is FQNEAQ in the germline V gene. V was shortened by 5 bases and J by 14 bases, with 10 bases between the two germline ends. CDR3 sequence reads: CASSMVGALHF. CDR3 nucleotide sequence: TGTGCCAGCAGCATGGTAGGGGCCCTCCACTTT.

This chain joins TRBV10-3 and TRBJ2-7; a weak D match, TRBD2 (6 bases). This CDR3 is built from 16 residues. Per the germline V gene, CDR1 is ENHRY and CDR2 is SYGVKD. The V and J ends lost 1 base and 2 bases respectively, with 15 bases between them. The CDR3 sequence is CAISEFRLTGAYEQYF. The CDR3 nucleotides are TGTGCCATCAGTGAGTTCCGACTAACGGGGGCCTACGAGCAGTACTTC.